This TCR beta chain originates from a study of shared T cell receptors in the human thymus. Germline CDR1 and CDR2: MNHNS and SASEGT. The CDR3 length is 15 residues. The V and J ends lost 6 bases and 1 base, in that order; junction bases with no gene match: 6. This clone was counted a few times. Assay: immunoSEQ multiplex PCR; the TCRdb copy retains only in-frame clones and omits some. Of about 660,000 clones in the sample, 85% to 90% were seen once. The same data also contributed to another study, on human thymus T cells. In that study: Donation was from healthy Finnish infants who were having corrective surgery that addressed congenital heart defects. Corrective cardiac operations yielded the resected thymus tissue. Thymic and blood repertoires seemed to favor certain V and J genes.

This TCR was sampled from a boy under three years old with a congenital heart defect. The sequencing input was thymocytes. The chain joins TRBV6-1 to TRBJ1-5, with 7 bases aligning to TRBD1. The CDR3 DNA reads TGTGCCAGCAGAGCGAGGGGGCAAAGCAATCAGCCCCAGCATTTT. This sequence encodes CASRARGQSNQPQHF.